These 16 T cell receptor beta chains originate from one sample sequenced in a study of radiotherapy plus CTLA-4 blockade in lung cancer (dated by TCRdb to the late 2010s). The library relied on the immunoSEQ multiplex PCR assay. The table comes from immuneACCESS by way of TCRdb, which keeps in-frame sequences with V and J called. Part of the clones is missing from these tables; in studies checked, under half for an unresolved V gene and the rest for unknown reasons. In all, the sample holds 90,000 or so clones, and 80% to 90% of those were seen once. 0.65% to 1% of the sample is in the top ten clones. This material consisted of peripheral blood, taken from a patient treated with radiotherapy plus ipilimumab. The source of these receptors is a human donor with non-small cell lung cancer who had stable disease on radiotherapy plus ipilimumab.

The sample holds one count of this clone. This chain joins TRBV14 and TRBJ2-7; TRBD1 matches 12 bases. Germline CDR1 and CDR2: SGHDN and FVKESK. CDR3 length equals 15 residues. The junction had 7 bases not matched to a gene; V was cut back by 5 bases and J by 5 bases. For the CDR3, the DNA is TGTGCCAGCAGCTTGCCGGGGACAGGGGGCCACGAGCAGTACTTC. Amino acids: CASSLPGTGGHEQYF.

A single count supports this clone. The chain couples TRBV18 to TRBJ2-7; no definite D call. Germline V gives CDR1 KGHSH, CDR2 LQKENI. Trimming shortened V by 0 bases and J by 5 bases, and 5 bases separated the two germline ends. The CDR3 is 12 residues long. CDR3 region: CASSPPSHEQYF. Written as DNA, the CDR3 is TGTGCCAGCTCACCACCTTCGCACGAGCAGTACTTC.

This chain connects TRBV11-3 to TRBJ2-1; D is perhaps TRBD1 or TRBD2 (5 bases each). Germline V lookup: CDR1 SGHNT, CDR2 YENEEA. This CDR3 has 14 amino acids. Deletions cut 5 bases from V and 2 bases from J, with 10 bases between. The CDR3 loop is CASSGDQTYNEQFF. The CDR3 DNA reads TGTGCCAGCAGCGGGGACCAAACCTACAATGAGCAGTTCTTC.

The chain recombines TRBV27 with TRBJ1-3; TRBD1 aligns across 8 bases. V shed 6 bases and J 0 bases; nucleotides not matched to a gene: 4. Germline assignment: CDR1 MNHEY and CDR2 SMNVEV (reference sequence). The CDR3 is 15 amino acids. The CDR3 coding sequence is TGTGCCAGCAGGGGGGACAGGACCTCTGGAAACACCATATATTTT. Residues: CASRGDRTSGNTIYF.

This clone was seen only a few times. The gene calls are TRBV28 and TRBJ2-1; D remains unclear. The CDR3 extends over 14 amino acids. Germline CDR1 is MDHEN and CDR2 is SYDVKM. V was pared by 6 bases and J by 6 bases, with 15 bases between. The CDR3 DNA reads as TGTGCCAGCAGCACAACATGGGCAAGCAATGAGCAGTTCTTC. Translating gives CASSTTWASNEQFF. Drawing the rest from reference TRBV28 and TRBJ2-1, the complete variable domain is DVKVTQSSRYLVKRTGEKVFLECVQDMDHENMFWYRQDPGLGLRLIYFSYDVKMKEKGDIPEGYSVSREKKERFSLILESASTNQTSMYLCASSTTWASNEQFFGPGTRLTVL.

With respect to this clone: The identical CDR3 is also encoded by other nucleotide sequences in the sample. The chain has TRBV28 and TRBJ1-2; D not resolved. Germline-derived CDR1 and CDR2 are MDHEN and SYDVKM. This CDR3 has 10 amino acids. V was cut by 5 bases and J by 3 bases, with 1 base left in between. CDR3 nucleotides: TGTGCCAGCAGTCACTATGGCTACACCTTC. Translated: CASSHYGYTF.

V gene TRBV2 combines with J gene TRBJ2-3, with unresolved D. The V end lost 4 bases, the J end lost 7 bases, and 9 bases lay between the germline ends. The germline gives CDR1 SNHLY, CDR2 FYNNEI. There are 12 residues in the CDR3. CDR3 in DNA: TGTGCCAGCAGTGGAGGTTTGCATACGCAGTATTTT. Encoded protein: CASSGGLHTQYF.

This chain links TRBV27 with TRBJ1-6, with 8 nucleotides matching TRBD1. There are 17 residues in the CDR3. From germline, CDR1 is MNHEY and CDR2 SMNVEV (reference sequence). After removal of 2 bases from V and 8 bases from J, the junction contained 11 bases not matched to a gene. The CDR3 sequence: CASSLPRTGRLDSPLHF. The CDR3 nucleotides are TGTGCCAGCAGTTTACCCCGGACAGGGAGGTTGGATTCACCCCTCCACTTT.

This clone was recorded a few times. The V and J genes are TRBV19 and TRBJ1-5; the match to TRBD1 covers 9 bases. Germline trimming cut 6 bases from V and 3 bases from J; bases unmatched to any gene: 6. CDR1 LNHDA and CDR2 SQIVND come from the germline V gene (reference sequence). The CDR3 runs 15 residues. This chain's CDR3 is CASRTGTGINQPQHF. The CDR3 coding sequence is TGTGCCAGTAGGACGGGGACAGGGATCAATCAGCCCCAGCATTTT.

The V gene is TRBV5-1, the J gene TRBJ2-3; tentatively, D is TRBD1 (5 bases). Germline values: CDR1 SGHRS, CDR2 YFSETQ. The CDR3 totals 16 residues. V was shortened by 4 bases and J by 1 base, with 16 bases between the two germline ends. The CDR3 DNA sequence: TGCGCCAGCAGCCCGCTTACCCAGGGTGGCACAGATACGCAGTATTTT. It translates to CASSPLTQGGTDTQYF.

A remark on this clone: Other DNA sequences of this sample code for an identical CDR3. The V and J genes are TRBV2 and TRBJ2-5; 8 positions match TRBD2. Germline V CDR1 and CDR2: SNHLY, FYNNEI. This CDR3 spans 13 amino acids. The CDR3 sequence: CVRGRGGGETQYF. CDR3 nucleotides: TGTGTCCGAGGCCGGGGGGGCGGGGAGACCCAGTACTTC. The full variable domain, in which reference TRBV2 and TRBJ2-5 provide the parts outside the CDR3, is EPEVTQTPSHQVTQMGQEVILRCVPISNHLYFYWYRQILGQKVEFLVSFYNNEISEKSEIFDDQFSVERPDGSNFTLKIRSTKLEDSAMYFCVRGRGGGETQYFGPGTRLLVL.

The chain carries TRBV6-5 and TRBJ1-6, with TRBD1 identical over 8 bases. With V trimmed by 5 bases and J by 10 bases, 7 bases remained unmatched. The CDR3 loop spans 14 amino acids. Germline-derived CDR1 and CDR2 are MNHEY and SVGAGI. The CDR3 here is CASSGQGMGSPLHF. The CDR3 nucleotides read TGTGCCAGCAGTGGACAGGGTATGGGCTCACCCCTCCACTTT.

The gene calls are TRBV28 and TRBJ1-6; D is unresolved. Per germline, CDR1 MDHEN and CDR2 SYDVKM. The CDR3 consists of 14 residues. The V gene lost 5 bases and the J gene lost 9 bases, with 14 bases spanning the gap. The CDR3 DNA reads as TGTGCCAGCAGTCCTCCTCCCACGGGTTCACCCCTCCACTTT. Amino acids: CASSPPPTGSPLHF.

This chain links TRBV27 with TRBJ2-7, with TRBD1 matching 10 bases. The trim removed 6 bases at V and 3 bases at J, leaving 8 bases unmatched. The CDR3 has 15 amino acids. The germline V gene has CDR1 MNHEY and CDR2 SMNVEV (reference sequence). The CDR3 DNA sequence: TGTGCCAGCAGCCCTGGGACAGGGGCTTTCTACGAGCAGTACTTC. Encoded protein: CASSPGTGAFYEQYF.

This rearrangement joins TRBV5-1 to TRBJ1-4; D gene unclear. There are 11 residues in the CDR3. Germline V gene sequence: CDR1 SGHRS, CDR2 YFSETQ. Between the trimmed V and J ends, which lost 0 bases and 15 bases, there was a span of 9 bases. CDR3 sequence reads: CASSLAGLMFF. CDR3 nucleotide sequence: TGCGCCAGCAGCTTGGCCGGCCTCATGTTTTTT.

This clone was observed a few times. This chain links TRBV7-9 with TRBJ1-1; 7 nucleotides agree with TRBD1. The CDR3 is 15 residues long. Germline V gene lookup returns CDR1 SEHNR and CDR2 FQNEAQ (reference sequence). J was trimmed by 0 bases and V by 3 bases; bases with no gene match: 4. CDR3 coding DNA: TGTGCCAGCAGCTTCAGGGGGGCCATGAACACTGAAGCTTTCTTT. It is translated as CASSFRGAMNTEAFF.